The entry below describes one T cell receptor (beta chain). Assay: immunoSEQ multiplex PCR; the TCRdb copy retains only in-frame clones and omits some. The sample consists of about 200,000 clones, more than 70% of them appearing once. Losses at the gene ends were 3 bases for V and 5 bases for J; bases not matched to a gene: 8. This CDR3 region has 15 residues. Per the germline V gene, CDR1 is SGHRS and CDR2 is YFSETQ. This entry is derived from a study of blood T cell repertoires in COVID-19. The chain has TRBV5-1 and TRBJ2-5, with 9 bases matching TRBD1. This receptor was obtained from a man between 18 and 29 years old with active or convalescent COVID-19. The sample consisted of peripheral blood. The CDR3, as DNA: TGCGCCAGCAGCTCGGGACAGGGTCCCACCGAGACCCAGTACTTC. This gives the protein CASSSGQGPTETQYF.